The sequence of this T cell receptor beta chain was determined in a study of OX40 agonist ivuxolimab in advanced cancers. As for the study in general: Patients received the agonistic anti-OX40 (CD134) antibody ivuxolimab.

This CDR3 region has 15 residues. From germline, CDR1 is LGHNA and CDR2 YSLEER. The J segment lost 8 bases and the V segment lost 6 bases, leaving 11 bases of the junction unmatched. Overall study results and limits: Mean expanded clone counts were higher in CD8+ than CD4+ T cells. Also showing low normalized T-cell clonal expansion were some of the nonresponders. Both blood CD4+ and CD8+ T cells showed clonal growth by week 6 at 0.1 to 3.0 mg/kg.

Generated by immunoSEQ multiplex PCR, the TCRdb table keeps only in-frame clones and is missing some. Of approximately 19,000 clones in the sample, 76% are singletons; the top ten hold about half. With regard to this clone: The antigen is undetermined.

The TCR was taken from an adult with an advanced solid tumor such as melanoma, head and neck, liver or kidney cancer. Sequences were derived from CD4+ or CD8+ T cells sorted from blood, sampled in a trial of the OX40 agonist ivuxolimab. The genes are TRBV4-3 and TRBJ2-1; 9 positions match TRBD1. CDR3 DNA sequence: TGCGCCAGCAGTCCGGGACAGGGTTTTAGTTATGAGCAGTTCTTC. Its protein is CASSPGQGFSYEQFF.